This T cell receptor (beta chain) was obtained from a study of technical replicates of blood from several donors. Some clones are missing from TCRdb's copy, which holds only in-frame ones; the method was immunoSEQ multiplex PCR. Of under 100,000 clones listed, 70% to 90% are singletons. After removal of 5 bases from V and 3 bases from J, the junction contained 8 bases not matched to a gene. Germline CDR1 is SGHAT and CDR2 is FQDESV (reference sequence). The CDR3 extends over 15 amino acids. The source material was PBMCs. This clonotype was obtained from a human donor in good health. Some clones in this sample may be carry-over from other donors' samples. The V gene is TRBV11-1, the J gene TRBJ2-7; TRBD1 agrees at 9 bases. The CDR3 nucleotides read TGTGCCAGCAGCCTTCTGGGACAGGGTAGCTACGAGCAGTACTTC. Translation: CASSLLGQGSYEQYF.